This TCR beta chain was observed in a study of cytomegalovirus exposure and HLA in healthy donors. Study details: Genetic ancestry analysis placed approximately 78% of the approximately 400 donors that were genotyped in the Caucasian-associated cluster.

A multiplex PCR was run with 60 Vbeta primers and 13 Jbeta primers. Original methodology: Roughly 11 million shared chains were among the roughly 80 million unique TCR beta chains that a later analysis counted. The assay was immunoSEQ multiplex PCR, and TCRdb's table has in-frame clones only and misses some. The V and J calls and clone size are taken from that table; D and trimming were inferred from the DNA. The table has 200,000 to 250,000 clones, approximately 80% seen once. V trimming: 3 bases; J trimming: 5 bases; junction bases outside the gene matches: 9. CDR1 is LNHNV and CDR2 is YYDKDF in the germline V gene (reference sequence). The CDR3 extends over 15 amino acids. This clone has more than one count but fewer than ten.

The sequencing sample was made of PBMCs. The clonotype comes from a man in his forties in good health and CMV-seronegative. The gene calls are TRBV15 and TRBJ2-5; 7 bases align to TRBD1. The CDR3 nucleotides read TGTGCCACCAGCAGGGCGGACAGGATAGGGGAGACCCAGTACTTC. Its protein is CATSRADRIGETQYF.